This T cell receptor beta chain comes out of a study of somatic mutations in cytotoxic T cells in rheumatoid arthritis. For this clone: The antigen is unknown.

Study findings and constraints: A significant difference in CD8+ T-cell clonality was not found between rheumatoid arthritis patients and age-matched healthy controls. The authors did not know the antigen targets of the expanded CD8+ clones.

The germline V gene encodes CDR1 MNHNS and CDR2 SASEGT. The CDR3 is 17 residues long. Trimming cost V 4 bases and J 6 bases; bases outside gene matches: 13. The data were produced by immunoSEQ multiplex PCR, yet TCRdb's version contains in-frame clones alone and is incomplete. The sample records 7,400 or so clones, over 75% being singletons. The origin of this receptor is a woman in her 70s with rheumatoid arthritis. This rearrangement joins TRBV6-1 to TRBJ2-1, with 9 bases fitting TRBD2. Sequencing used CD8+ T cells sorted from blood. DNA of the CDR3: TGTGCCAGCAGTGCTGTTAGCGGGAGTACGGTGGGCAATGAGCAGTTCTTC. As protein: CASSAVSGSTVGNEQFF.